One and the same sample provided the 20 T cell receptor beta chains below, sequenced in a study of graft-versus-host responses after intestinal transplantation. Here immunoSEQ multiplex PCR was the method, and the copy in TCRdb shows in-frame clones only, minus some. The top ten hold approximately 0.18% of the sample, which has about 96,000 clones, more than 85% seen once. No antigen has been identified for these receptors. Specimen: unstimulated CD4+ T cells sorted from spleen or lymph node cells, collected before intestinal transplant. These receptors came from a human donor who received an intestinal transplant.

The chain employs TRBV7-2 and TRBJ2-3; 7 nucleotides align to TRBD2. The CDR3 covers 16 residues. The J segment lost 0 bases and the V segment lost 1 base, leaving 4 bases of the junction unmatched. Germline values: CDR1 SGHTA, CDR2 FQGNSA. Here the CDR3 DNA reads TGTGCCAGCAGCTTAGGGCTAGCGGCTAGCACAGATACGCAGTATTTT. It codes for CASSLGLAASTDTQYF.

The sample holds one count of this clone. The V gene is TRBV11-2, the J gene TRBJ2-7; 9 nucleotides line up with TRBD2. Germline V gives CDR1 SGHAT, CDR2 FQNNGV. Trimming at V came to 0 bases and at J to 3 bases, leaving 6 bases not matched to a gene. The CDR3 consists of 16 residues. This CDR3 is CASSLDPGLASYEQYF. CDR3 bases: TGTGCCAGCAGCTTAGATCCAGGACTAGCGAGCTACGAGCAGTACTTC.

CDR3 in amino acids: CASSLTGINYGYTF. CDR3 DNA sequence: TGCGCCAGCAGCCTCACAGGGATTAACTATGGCTACACCTTC. The rearrangement joins TRBV4-3 to TRBJ1-2, with D tentatively TRBD1 (6 bases). The V gene lost 4 bases and the J gene lost 1 base, with 10 bases spanning the gap. The CDR3 length is 14 residues. Germline assignment: CDR1 LGHNA and CDR2 YSLEER.

The DNA of the CDR3 is TGTGCCAGTAGTCGGGGGGCCCAAGGTGAGCAGTACTTC. Protein: CASSRGAQGEQYF. This sequence joins TRBV19 and TRBJ2-7; D might be TRBD2 (7 bases). The CDR3 is made up of 13 amino acids. V was pared by 5 bases and J by 7 bases, with 15 bases between. CDR1 LNHDA and CDR2 SQIVND come from the germline V gene (reference sequence).

This clone appeared once. This sequence joins TRBV7-9 and TRBJ2-7; TRBD1 matches at 10 bases. This CDR3 has 16 amino acids. Germline V gene data show CDR1 as SEHNR and CDR2 as FQNEAQ (reference sequence). After removal of 5 bases from V and 5 bases from J, the junction contained 12 bases not matched to a gene. DNA for the CDR3: TGTGCCAGCAGCCGAGTGACCGGGACAGGGGTTCACGAGCAGTACTTC. Translated, it gives CASSRVTGTGVHEQYF. Drawing the rest from reference TRBV7-9 and TRBJ2-7, the complete variable domain is DTGVSQNPRHKITKRGQNVTFRCDPISEHNRLYWYRQTLGQGPEFLTYFQNEAQLEKSRLLSDRFSAERPKGSFSTLEIQRTEQGDSAMYLCASSRVTGTGVHEQYFGPGTRLTVT.

Only a few counts were recorded for this clone. The chain has TRBV6-1 and TRBJ1-5; tentative D call: TRBD1 (6 bases). Germline V gives CDR1 MNHNS, CDR2 SASEGT. The V gene lost 4 bases and the J gene lost 4 bases, with 14 bases spanning the gap. CDR3 length: 15 amino acids. The CDR3: CASSVWPRGNQPQHF. DNA for the CDR3: TGTGCCAGCAGTGTATGGCCCAGGGGAAATCAGCCCCAGCATTTT.

This chain joins TRBV5-1 and TRBJ1-2; 7 bases match TRBD1. CDR3 size: 14 residues. Trimming at V came to 0 bases and at J to 6 bases, leaving 5 bases not matched to a gene. Germline CDR1 and CDR2: SGHRS and YFSETQ. Here the CDR3 DNA reads TGCGCCAGCAGCTTGGGAGGGGGCGATAATGGCTACACCTTC. Translating gives CASSLGGGDNGYTF.

This clone occurred a few times. The chain joins TRBV5-6 to TRBJ1-1, with D perhaps matching TRBD1 (6 bases). Trimming left V 7 bases short and J 6 bases short, with 13 bases between. The CDR3 totals 12 residues. Germline V gives CDR1 SGHDT, CDR2 YYEEEE. The CDR3 here is CASGTGFAEAFF. The CDR3 bases are TGTGCCAGCGGAACAGGGTTCGCTGAAGCTTTCTTT.

Concerning this clone: The DNA is left out, because the CDR3 cannot be placed on it with certainty; the CDR3 is given as TCRdb lists it. The CDR3 spells CASSPRGQYFGYTF. This chain uses TRBV27 with TRBJ1-2; TRBD1, as called in the table, went unchecked against the DNA. Looked up from germline, CDR1 is MNHEY and CDR2 is SMNVEV (reference sequence). 14 amino acids form the CDR3, both terminal residues included.

This clone was seen just once. The genes are TRBV2 and TRBJ1-1; D ambiguous. Germline V gene data show CDR1 as SNHLY and CDR2 as FYNNEI. V was cut by 4 bases and J by 5 bases, with 5 bases left in between. The CDR3 runs 11 residues. The CDR3 DNA reads as TGTGCCAGCAGTGGGGCAACTGAAGCTTTCTTT. This encodes CASSGATEAFF.

This chain joins TRBV6-5 and TRBJ1-1, with D possibly matching TRBD1 (6 bases). Germline-derived CDR1 and CDR2 are MNHEY and SVGAGI. CDR3 length: 16 residues. The V gene lost 2 bases and the J gene lost 2 bases, with 15 bases spanning the gap. The DNA for the CDR3 is TGTGCCAGCAGTTACGCTCCGGGGGGCGGAAACACTGAAGCTTTCTTT. This codes for CASSYAPGGGNTEAFF.

The V and J genes are TRBV30 and TRBJ1-1, with 8 bases lining up with TRBD1. The CDR3 runs 13 residues. J gave up 6 bases and V 3 bases, and 6 bases lay outside the gene matches. Germline CDR1 reads GTSNPN; CDR2 reads SVGIG (reference sequence). CDR3 amino acids: CAWSGQGWAEAFF. The DNA for the CDR3 is TGTGCCTGGAGCGGACAGGGATGGGCTGAAGCTTTCTTT.

V gene TRBV7-9 combines with J gene TRBJ2-1; 8 bases match TRBD2. Germline trimming cut 5 bases from V and 4 bases from J; bases unmatched to any gene: 7. The CDR3 totals 15 residues. CDR1 and CDR2 (germline): SEHNR, FQNEAQ (reference sequence). CDR3 region: CASSRGTSGYNEQFF. The CDR3, as DNA: TGTGCCAGCAGCCGTGGGACTAGTGGTTACAATGAGCAGTTCTTC.

The V call is TRBV11-2, the J call TRBJ2-2, with 14 nucleotides matching TRBD2. The CDR3 is 19 residues long. With V trimmed by 5 bases and J by 2 bases, 10 bases remained unmatched. CDR1 is SGHAT and CDR2 is FQNNGV in the germline V gene. The CDR3 DNA sequence: TGTGCCAGCAGCCATCCCGGGACTAGCGGGGGCGGCAACACCGGGGAGCTGTTTTTT. Its protein is CASSHPGTSGGGNTGELFF.

This rearrangement joins TRBV7-2 to TRBJ1-6, with TRBD1 matching 9 bases. Germline loops: CDR1 SGHTA, CDR2 FQGNSA. This CDR3 comprises 18 residues. The trim removed 3 bases at V and 7 bases at J, leaving 13 bases unmatched. The CDR3 bases are TGTGCCAGCAGCTTTCTTCTAACAGGGGGCGCAGAAAATTCACCCCTCCACTTT. Its translation: CASSFLLTGGAENSPLHF.

This rearrangement joins TRBV14 to TRBJ1-2; no definite D call. The CDR3 has 13 residues. Germline CDR1 reads SGHDN; CDR2 reads FVKESK. Between the trimmed V and J ends, which lost 1 base and 5 bases, there was a span of 8 bases. The CDR3 protein is CASSQAFSYGYTF. In DNA, the CDR3 is TGTGCCAGCAGCCAAGCCTTCAGTTATGGCTACACCTTC.

The gene calls are TRBV30 and TRBJ2-3; D is undetermined. This CDR3 is 12 amino acids long. V was trimmed by 4 bases and J by 2 bases, leaving 7 bases between them. The germline gives CDR1 GTSNPN, CDR2 SVGIG (reference sequence). The CDR3: CAWIPYTDTQYF. CDR3 nucleotide sequence: TGTGCCTGGATCCCTTACACAGATACGCAGTATTTT. The entire variable domain, with the rest obtained from reference TRBV30 and TRBJ2-3, is as follows: SQTIHQWPATLVQPVGSPLSLECTVEGTSNPNLYWYRQAAGRGLQLLFYSVGIGQISSEVPQNLSASRPQDRQFILSSKKLLLSDSGFYLCAWIPYTDTQYFGPGTRLTVL.

This chain joins TRBV6-5 and TRBJ2-1; 8 nucleotides align to TRBD1. CDR3 size: 15 residues. The J segment lost 7 bases and the V segment lost 2 bases, leaving 7 bases of the junction unmatched. The germline V gene has CDR1 MNHEY and CDR2 SVGAGI. CDR3 protein: CASSYQDRARNEQFF. DNA of the CDR3: TGTGCCAGCAGTTACCAGGACAGGGCACGAAATGAGCAGTTCTTC.

J is TRBJ2-2 and V is TRBV6-5; 9 bases are shared with TRBD2. The CDR3 has 15 residues. Germline-derived CDR1 and CDR2 are MNHEY and SVGAGI. V lost 7 bases, J lost 1 base, and 4 bases stayed unmatched. The CDR3 spells CASNAAGGNTGELFF. CDR3 coding DNA: TGTGCCAGCAATGCAGCGGGAGGGAACACCGGGGAGCTGTTTTTT.

This chain joins TRBV27 and TRBJ1-3, with TRBD1 matching 7 bases. The CDR3 contains 15 residues. The ends lost 6 bases at V and 4 bases at J; junction bases unmatched: 9. Germline CDR1 MNHEY, CDR2 SMNVEV (reference sequence). CDR3 protein: CASRLNRGLGNTIYF. CDR3 bases: TGTGCCAGCAGACTCAACAGGGGATTAGGAAACACCATATATTTT.